These 6 T cell receptor beta chains were sequenced from one sample in a study of T cell clones after liver transplantation. The table came from immunoSEQ multiplex PCR; TCRdb's copy has only in-frame clones and leaves some out. There are some 20,000 clones in the sample; more than 70% occur only once, and 35% to 40% lies in the top ten. The material sequenced was CD8+ T cells from blood, taken 48 months after liver transplant. Receptors originate from a human patient who received a liver transplant. Certain T cells may be donor cells from the graft.

This chain links TRBV4-3 with TRBJ2-1; tentative D call: TRBD2 (6 bases). Deletions cut 8 bases from V and 0 bases from J, with 14 bases between. Germline CDR1 and CDR2: LGHNA and YSLEER. The CDR3 contains 15 residues. The CDR3, as DNA: TGCGCCAGCGGGACCTCGGGACTCTCCTACAATGAGCAGTTCTTC. This codes for CASGTSGLSYNEQFF.

The count of this clone is one. V is TRBV4-2 and J is TRBJ1-2; D remains unclear. The V and J ends lost 0 bases and 8 bases respectively, with 10 bases between them. CDR1 is LGHNA, CDR2 YNFKEQ, per germline. CDR3 size: 13 residues. For the CDR3, the DNA is TGTGCCAGCAGCCAAGAAGGGAATAGCGGCTACACCTTC. Its protein is CASSQEGNSGYTF.

The V gene is TRBV4-3, the J gene TRBJ2-3; TRBD1 agrees at 7 bases. Germline V lookup: CDR1 LGHNA, CDR2 YSLEER. J lost 2 bases, V lost 0 bases, and 5 bases had no gene match. CDR3 length: 16 residues. CDR3: CASSQEGQIITDTQYF. The CDR3 nucleotides read TGCGCCAGCAGCCAAGAGGGACAGATTATCACAGATACGCAGTATTTT.

The chain employs TRBV5-1 and TRBJ2-7, with 14 bases that match TRBD2. The germline V gene encodes CDR1 SGHRS and CDR2 YFSETQ. V trimming: 1 base; J trimming: 6 bases; junction bases outside the gene matches: 9. This CDR3 has 17 amino acids. The CDR3 DNA follows: TGCGCCAGCAGCTTGACGGGACTAGCGGGGGTAACGAGCGAGCAGTACTTC. This translates into CASSLTGLAGVTSEQYF.

The chain combines TRBV7-6 with TRBJ2-7, with D perhaps matching TRBD2 (5 bases). Deletions cut 5 bases from V and 4 bases from J, with 9 bases between. Germline V CDR1 and CDR2: SGHVS, FNYEAQ. The CDR3 sequence is 12 residues long. CDR3 protein: CASSPSGYEQYF. Here the CDR3 DNA reads TGTGCCAGCAGCCCGTCGGGGTACGAGCAGTACTTC. The variable domain in full, completed from reference TRBV7-6 and TRBJ2-7, reads GAGVSQSPRYKVTKRGQDVALRCDPISGHVSLYWYRQALGQGPEFLTYFNYEAQQDKSGLPNDRFSAERPEGSISTLTIQRTEQRDSAMYRCASSPSGYEQYFGPGTRLTVT.

This clone has only a few counts. J is TRBJ2-7 and V is TRBV19; 8 positions match TRBD1. V lost 3 bases and J lost 3; bases outside the gene matches: 7. The CDR3 has 15 residues. Germline assignment: CDR1 LNHDA and CDR2 SQIVND (reference sequence). This chain's CDR3 is CASSILGQGIYEQYF. In nucleotides, the CDR3 is TGTGCCAGTAGTATCCTCGGACAGGGAATCTACGAGCAGTACTTC.